This T cell receptor (beta chain) stems from a study of shared clonotypes between healthy human individuals. A CD45RA-negative memory subset and a CD45RA+ naive subset were separated from the CD4+ cells. This CDR3 contains 13 residues. Per germline, CDR1 SNHLY and CDR2 FYNNEI. Trimming removed 0 bases from V and 5 bases from J, with 7 bases in between. Several immunoSEQ 96-well plates shared each subset's DNA, each plate a replicate. Replicate PCRs run on sorted subsets employed 200 ng DNA, approximately 30,000 T cell genomes. Assay used: immunoSEQ multiplex PCR; TCRdb lists only in-frame clones, some missing. Of roughly 2.4 million clones listed, more than 90% are singletons.

The sample taken for sequencing was naive CD4+ T cells sorted from blood. Subset meaning: CD45RA+ positively selected. J is TRBJ2-5 and V is TRBV2; D uncertain. The origin of this receptor is a man aged 18 to 35 in good health. The CDR3 sequence is CASSEAYKETQYF. The CDR3 bases are TGTGCCAGCAGTGAAGCTTACAAGGAGACCCAGTACTTC.